Below are 3 T cell receptor beta chains sequenced from a single sample in a study of blood T cell repertoires in COVID-19. This table comes from immunoSEQ multiplex PCR, and its TCRdb copy is limited to in-frame clones, with some not included. Among 260,000 or so clones listed, 88% were seen once. The specimen was PBMCs or T cells enriched from blood (not recorded which). The receptors here all came from a woman between 40 and 55 years old with acute COVID-19.

This rearrangement joins TRBV5-5 to TRBJ1-3; D unresolved. Trimming left V 4 bases short and J 4 bases short, with 18 bases between. CDR1 and CDR2 from the germline V gene are SGHKS and YYEKEE (reference sequence). This CDR3 is 16 amino acids long. CDR3 in DNA: TGTGCCAGCAGCCTTTTCCCTCCACTGATGGGAAACACCATATATTTT. Its protein product is CASSLFPPLMGNTIYF.

The chain carries TRBV19 and TRBJ1-5, with D perhaps TRBD1 (5 bases). V was pared by 8 bases and J by 4 bases, with 12 bases between. This CDR3 is 13 amino acids long. Germline CDR1 LNHDA, CDR2 SQIVND (reference sequence). As DNA, the CDR3 is TGTGCCAGTTCAGGGTCAGGGAATCAGCCCCAGCATTTT. Amino acid sequence: CASSGSGNQPQHF.

This sequence joins TRBV7-9 and TRBJ2-1, with TRBD2 as a possible D gene (5 bases). CDR3 length: 15 amino acids. Germline V gene lookup returns CDR1 SEHNR and CDR2 FQNEAQ (reference sequence). V lost 7 bases and J lost 0, with 13 bases in between. The CDR3 region is CASNPSPSSYNEQFF. CDR3 DNA: TGTGCCAGCAATCCTAGCCCGAGCTCCTACAATGAGCAGTTCTTC.